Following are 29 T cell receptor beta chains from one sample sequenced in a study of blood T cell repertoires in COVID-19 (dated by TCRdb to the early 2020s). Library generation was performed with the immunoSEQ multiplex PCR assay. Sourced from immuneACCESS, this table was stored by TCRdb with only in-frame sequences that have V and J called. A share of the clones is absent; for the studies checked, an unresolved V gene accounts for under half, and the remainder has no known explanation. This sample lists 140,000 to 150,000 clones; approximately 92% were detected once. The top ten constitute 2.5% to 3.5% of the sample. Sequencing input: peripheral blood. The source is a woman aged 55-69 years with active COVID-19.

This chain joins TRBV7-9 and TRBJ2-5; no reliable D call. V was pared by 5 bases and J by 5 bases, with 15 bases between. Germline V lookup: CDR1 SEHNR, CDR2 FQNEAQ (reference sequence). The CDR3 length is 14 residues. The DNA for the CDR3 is TGTGCCAGCAGCCCCGGTAGTTCCATCGAGACCCAGTACTTC. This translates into CASSPGSSIETQYF.

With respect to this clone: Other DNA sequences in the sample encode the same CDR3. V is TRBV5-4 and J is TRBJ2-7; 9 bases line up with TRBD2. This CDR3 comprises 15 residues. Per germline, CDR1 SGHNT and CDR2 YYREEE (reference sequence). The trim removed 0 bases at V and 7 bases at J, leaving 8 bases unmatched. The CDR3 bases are TGTGCCAGCAGCTTGGAAGGTAGCGGGAGATATGAGCAGTACTTC. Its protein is CASSLEGSGRYEQYF.

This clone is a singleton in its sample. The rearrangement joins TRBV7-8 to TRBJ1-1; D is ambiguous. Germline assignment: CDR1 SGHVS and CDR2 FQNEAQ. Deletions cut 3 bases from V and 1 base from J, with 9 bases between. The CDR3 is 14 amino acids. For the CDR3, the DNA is TGTGCCAGCAGCTTTTCGGGTTGGAACACTGAAGCTTTCTTT. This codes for CASSFSGWNTEAFF.

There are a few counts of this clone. The CDR3 region is CASSQDGQGVTNEKLFF. DNA of the CDR3: TGCGCCAGCAGCCAAGATGGGCAGGGGGTTACTAATGAAAAACTGTTTTTT. The chain combines TRBV4-1 with TRBJ1-4; 7 bases agree with TRBD1. CDR1 and CDR2 from the germline V gene are MGHRA and YSYEKL. The CDR3 sequence is 17 residues long. The V segment lost 0 bases and the J segment 2 bases; nucleotides outside the gene matches: 6.

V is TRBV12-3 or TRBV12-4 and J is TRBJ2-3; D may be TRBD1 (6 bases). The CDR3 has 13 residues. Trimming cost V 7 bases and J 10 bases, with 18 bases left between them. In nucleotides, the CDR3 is TGTGCCAGCACCTGGGGGCGGTTGAACGCGCAGTATTTT. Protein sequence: CASTWGRLNAQYF.

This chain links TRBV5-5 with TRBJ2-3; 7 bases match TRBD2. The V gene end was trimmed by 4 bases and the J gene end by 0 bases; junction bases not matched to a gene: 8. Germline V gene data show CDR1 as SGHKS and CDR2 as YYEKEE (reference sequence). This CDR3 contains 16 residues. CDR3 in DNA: TGTGCCAGCAGCGCCAAACTAGCGTGGAGCACAGATACGCAGTATTTT. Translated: CASSAKLAWSTDTQYF.

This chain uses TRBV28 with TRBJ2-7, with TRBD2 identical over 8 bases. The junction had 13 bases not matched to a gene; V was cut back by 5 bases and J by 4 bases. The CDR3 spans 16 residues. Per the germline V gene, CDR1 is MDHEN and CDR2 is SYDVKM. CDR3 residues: CASSVMSRTSLYEQYF. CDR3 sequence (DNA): TGTGCCAGCAGTGTGATGTCGAGGACTAGCTTATACGAGCAGTACTTC.

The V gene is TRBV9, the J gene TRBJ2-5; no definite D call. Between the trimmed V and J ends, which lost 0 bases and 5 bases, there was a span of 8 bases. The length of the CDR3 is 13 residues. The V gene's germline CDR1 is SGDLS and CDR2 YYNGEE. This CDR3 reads CASSVDSWETQYF. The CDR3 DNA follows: TGTGCCAGCAGCGTAGACAGTTGGGAGACCCAGTACTTC.

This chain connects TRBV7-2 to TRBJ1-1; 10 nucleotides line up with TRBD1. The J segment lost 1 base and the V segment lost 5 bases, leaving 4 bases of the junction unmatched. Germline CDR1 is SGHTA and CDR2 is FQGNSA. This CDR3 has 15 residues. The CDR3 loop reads CASSPRTGGNTEAFF. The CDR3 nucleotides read TGTGCCAGCAGCCCTCGGACAGGGGGGAACACTGAAGCTTTCTTT. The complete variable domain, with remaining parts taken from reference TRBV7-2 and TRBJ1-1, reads GAGVSQSPSNKVTEKGKDVELRCDPISGHTALYWYRQSLGQGLEFLIYFQGNSAPDKSGLPSDRFSAERTGGSVSTLTIQRTQQEDSAVYLCASSPRTGGNTEAFFGQGTRLTVV.

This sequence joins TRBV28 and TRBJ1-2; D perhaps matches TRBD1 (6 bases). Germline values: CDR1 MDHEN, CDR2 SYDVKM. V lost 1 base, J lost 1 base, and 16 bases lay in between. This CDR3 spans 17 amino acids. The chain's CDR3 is CASSLSWGRSNNYGYTF. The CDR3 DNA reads TGTGCCAGCAGTTTATCCTGGGGGCGCTCGAATAACTATGGCTACACCTTC.

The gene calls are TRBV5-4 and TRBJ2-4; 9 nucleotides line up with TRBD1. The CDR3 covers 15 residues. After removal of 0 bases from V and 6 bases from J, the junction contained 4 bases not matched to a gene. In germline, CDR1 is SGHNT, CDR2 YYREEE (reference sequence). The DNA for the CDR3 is TGTGCCAGCAGCTTGGCCGGGACAGGGAGAAACATTCAGTACTTC. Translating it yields CASSLAGTGRNIQYF.

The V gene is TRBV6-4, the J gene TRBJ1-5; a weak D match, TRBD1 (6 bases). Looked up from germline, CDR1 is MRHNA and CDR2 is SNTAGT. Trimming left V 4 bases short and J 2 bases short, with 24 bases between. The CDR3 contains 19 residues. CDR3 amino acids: CASSVGTPNRVEGNQPQHF. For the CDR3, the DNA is TGTGCCAGCAGTGTAGGGACCCCCAACAGGGTAGAAGGCAATCAGCCCCAGCATTTT.

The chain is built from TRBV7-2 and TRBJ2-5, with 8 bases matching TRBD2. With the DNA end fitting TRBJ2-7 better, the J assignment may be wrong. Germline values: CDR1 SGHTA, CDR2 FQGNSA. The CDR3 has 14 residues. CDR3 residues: CASSPHAGGYEQYF. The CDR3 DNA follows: TGTGCCAGCAGCCCCCATGCGGGAGGCTACGAGCAGTACTTC.

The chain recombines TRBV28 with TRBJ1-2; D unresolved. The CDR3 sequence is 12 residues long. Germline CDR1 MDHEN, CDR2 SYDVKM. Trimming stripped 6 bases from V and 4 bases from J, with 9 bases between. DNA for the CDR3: TGTGCCAGCAGCTCAGTATTCTATGGCTACACCTTC. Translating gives CASSSVFYGYTF.

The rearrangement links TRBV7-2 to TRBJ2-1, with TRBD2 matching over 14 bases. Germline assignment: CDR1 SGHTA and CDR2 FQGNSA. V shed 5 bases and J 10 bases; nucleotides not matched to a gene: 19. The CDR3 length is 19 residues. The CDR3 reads CASSVWVWTSGRKGGEQFF. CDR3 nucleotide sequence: TGTGCCAGCAGCGTTTGGGTGTGGACTAGCGGGAGGAAGGGGGGGGAGCAGTTCTTC.

CDR3 DNA sequence: TGTGCCAGCTTTAACAGCGGTACGGACACCGGGGAGCTGTTTTTT. It yields the protein CASFNSGTDTGELFF. This chain joins TRBV3-1 (or the pseudogene TRBV3-2) and TRBJ2-2, with a possible D match to TRBD2 (5 bases). CDR3 length: 15 residues. V was cut by 8 bases and J by 3 bases, with 16 bases left in between. Germline assignment: CDR1 LGHDT and CDR2 YNNKEL (reference sequence).

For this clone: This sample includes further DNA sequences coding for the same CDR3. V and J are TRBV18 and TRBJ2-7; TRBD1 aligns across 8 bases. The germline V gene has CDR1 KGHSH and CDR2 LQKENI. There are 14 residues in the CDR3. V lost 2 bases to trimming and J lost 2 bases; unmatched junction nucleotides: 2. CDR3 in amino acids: CASSPGQGAYEQYF. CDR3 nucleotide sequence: TGTGCCAGCTCACCAGGACAGGGCGCCTACGAGCAGTACTTC.

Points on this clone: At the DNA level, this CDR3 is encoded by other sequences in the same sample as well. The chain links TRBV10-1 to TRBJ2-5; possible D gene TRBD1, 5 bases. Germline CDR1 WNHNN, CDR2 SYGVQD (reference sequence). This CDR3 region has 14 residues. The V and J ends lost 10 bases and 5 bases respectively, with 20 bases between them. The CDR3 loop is CAKGHSGGSETQYF. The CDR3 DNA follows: TGCGCCAAGGGGCATTCGGGCGGATCGGAGACCCAGTACTTC.

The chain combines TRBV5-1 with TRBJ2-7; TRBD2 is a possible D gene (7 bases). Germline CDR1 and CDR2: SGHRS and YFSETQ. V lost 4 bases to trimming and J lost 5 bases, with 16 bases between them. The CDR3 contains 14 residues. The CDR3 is CASSRLGGENEQYF. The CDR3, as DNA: TGCGCCAGCAGCCGATTAGGGGGGGAAAACGAGCAGTACTTC. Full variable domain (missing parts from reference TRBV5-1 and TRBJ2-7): KAGVTQTPRYLIKTRGQQVTLSCSPISGHRSVSWYQQTPGQGLQFLFEYFSETQRNKGNFPGRFSGRQFSNSRSEMNVSTLELGDSALYLCASSRLGGENEQYFGPGTRLTVT.

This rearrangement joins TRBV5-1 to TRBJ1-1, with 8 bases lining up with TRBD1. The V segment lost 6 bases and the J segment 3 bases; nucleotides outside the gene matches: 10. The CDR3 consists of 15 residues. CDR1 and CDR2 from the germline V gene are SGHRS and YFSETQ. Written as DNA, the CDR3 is TGCGCCAGCAAGGGGACAGGATCGAGAGACACTGAAGCTTTCTTT. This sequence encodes CASKGTGSRDTEAFF.

CDR3 nucleotide sequence: TGTGCCAGCAGAAAAAAGGGAGGGGGACTCCGTTTCGAGCAGTACTTC. Its translation is CASRKKGGGLRFEQYF. V usage is TRBV5-6 and J usage is TRBJ2-7; a possible D gene is TRBD2 (7 bases). The germline V gene encodes CDR1 SGHDT and CDR2 YYEEEE. The ends were cut back, 5 bases at V and 6 bases at J, with 24 bases in the middle. CDR3 length: 16 amino acids.

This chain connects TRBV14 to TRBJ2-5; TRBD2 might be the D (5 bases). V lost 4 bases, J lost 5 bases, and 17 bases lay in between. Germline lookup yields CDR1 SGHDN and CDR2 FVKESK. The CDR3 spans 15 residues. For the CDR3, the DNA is TGTGCCAGCAGCCCCCGCCCGGGGATGGGGGAGACCCAGTACTTC. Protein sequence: CASSPRPGMGETQYF.

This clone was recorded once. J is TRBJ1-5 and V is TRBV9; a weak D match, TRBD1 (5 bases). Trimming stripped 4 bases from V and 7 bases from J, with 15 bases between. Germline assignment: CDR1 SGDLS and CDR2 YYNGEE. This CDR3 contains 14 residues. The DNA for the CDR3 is TGTGCCAGCAGCCCCGGCTGGGGGGGGCAGCCCCAGCATTTT. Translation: CASSPGWGGQPQHF.

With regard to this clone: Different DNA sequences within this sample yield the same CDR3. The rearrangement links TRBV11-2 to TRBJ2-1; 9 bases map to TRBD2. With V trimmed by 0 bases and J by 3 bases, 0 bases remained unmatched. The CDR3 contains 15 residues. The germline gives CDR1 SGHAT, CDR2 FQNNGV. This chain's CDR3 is CASSLDSGSYNEQFF. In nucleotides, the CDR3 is TGTGCCAGCAGCTTAGATAGCGGGAGCTACAATGAGCAGTTCTTC.

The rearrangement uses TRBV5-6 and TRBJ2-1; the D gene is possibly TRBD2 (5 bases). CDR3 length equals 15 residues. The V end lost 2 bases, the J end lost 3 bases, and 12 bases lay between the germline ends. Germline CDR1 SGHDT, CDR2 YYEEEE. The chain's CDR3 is CASSFLLEDYNEQFF. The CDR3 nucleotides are TGTGCCAGCAGCTTTTTACTAGAAGACTACAATGAGCAGTTCTTC.

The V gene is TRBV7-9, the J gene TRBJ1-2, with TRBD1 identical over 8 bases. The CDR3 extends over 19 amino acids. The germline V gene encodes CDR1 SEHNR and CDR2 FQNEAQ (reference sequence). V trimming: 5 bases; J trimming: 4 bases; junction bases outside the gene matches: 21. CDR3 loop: CASSPRTGTWGGTGYGYTF. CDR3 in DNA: TGTGCCAGCAGCCCCCGGACAGGGACTTGGGGAGGGACTGGCTATGGCTACACCTTC.

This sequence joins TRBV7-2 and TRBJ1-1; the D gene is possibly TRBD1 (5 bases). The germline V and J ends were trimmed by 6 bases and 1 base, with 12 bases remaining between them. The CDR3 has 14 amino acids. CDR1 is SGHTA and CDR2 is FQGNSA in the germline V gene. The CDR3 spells CASRWKGANTEAFF. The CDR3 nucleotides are TGTGCCAGCAGATGGAAAGGGGCGAACACTGAAGCTTTCTTT. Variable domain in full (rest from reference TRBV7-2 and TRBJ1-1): GAGVSQSPSNKVTEKGKDVELRCDPISGHTALYWYRQSLGQGLEFLIYFQGNSAPDKSGLPSDRFSAERTGGSVSTLTIQRTQQEDSAVYLCASRWKGANTEAFFGQGTRLTVV.

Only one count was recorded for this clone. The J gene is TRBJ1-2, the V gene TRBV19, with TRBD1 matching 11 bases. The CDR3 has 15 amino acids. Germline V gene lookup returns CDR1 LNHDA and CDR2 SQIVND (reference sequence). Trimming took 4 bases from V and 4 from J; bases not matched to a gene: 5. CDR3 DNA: TGTGCCAGTAGTACCGGACAGGGGGCGAGCTATGGCTACACCTTC. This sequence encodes CASSTGQGASYGYTF.

CDR3 in DNA: TGCGCCAGCAGCTTGACGGTAAATGAGCAGTTCTTC. This gives the protein CASSLTVNEQFF. The J gene is TRBJ2-1, the V gene TRBV5-1; D remains unclear. Germline V lookup: CDR1 SGHRS, CDR2 YFSETQ. The V and J ends lost 1 base and 7 bases respectively, with 6 bases between them. There are 12 residues in the CDR3.